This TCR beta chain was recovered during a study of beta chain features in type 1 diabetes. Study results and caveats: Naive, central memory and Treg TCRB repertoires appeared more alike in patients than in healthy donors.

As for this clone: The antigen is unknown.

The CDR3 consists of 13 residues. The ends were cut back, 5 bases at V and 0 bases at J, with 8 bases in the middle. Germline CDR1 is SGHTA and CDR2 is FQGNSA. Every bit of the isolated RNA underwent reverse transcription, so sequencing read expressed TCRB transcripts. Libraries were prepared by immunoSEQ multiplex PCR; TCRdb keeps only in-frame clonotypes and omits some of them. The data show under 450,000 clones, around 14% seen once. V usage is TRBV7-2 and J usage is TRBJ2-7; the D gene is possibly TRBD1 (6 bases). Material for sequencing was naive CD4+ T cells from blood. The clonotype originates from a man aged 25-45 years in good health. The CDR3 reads CASSTTGSYEQYF. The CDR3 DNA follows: TGTGCCAGCAGCACGACAGGCTCCTACGAGCAGTACTTC.